The sequence of this T cell receptor (beta chain) was determined in a study of OX40 agonist ivuxolimab in advanced cancers. Study in general: Patients took ivuxolimab, an agonistic anti-OX40 (CD134) antibody. Cohort: roughly 80% men, mean age 60, aged roughly 23 to 90. Study-wide findings and caveats: Clonal expansion was seen in CD4+ and CD8+ blood T cells by week 6 at 0.1 to 3.0 mg/kg. The authors did not determine the antigen specificity of the expanded peripheral T cells.

In the case of this clone: Its target is unknown.

Sequencing was performed with immunoSEQ multiplex PCR; in TCRdb, only in-frame clones are kept and a portion is missing. This sample has tens of thousands of clones; 84% occur once, and the top ten carry around 1.1%. Trimming cost V 7 bases and J 3 bases, with 12 bases left between them. This CDR3 has 14 residues. Per germline, CDR1 LNHDA and CDR2 SQIVND (reference sequence). Material: CD4+ or CD8+ T cells sorted from blood, obtained in a trial of the OX40 agonist ivuxolimab. V gene TRBV19 combines with J gene TRBJ2-2, with a possible D match to TRBD2 (5 bases). The sequence derives from an adult with an advanced solid tumor such as melanoma, head and neck, liver or kidney cancer. CDR3 nucleotide sequence: TGTGCCAGTAATAAGAGGGTGGACACCGGGGAGCTGTTTTTT. Translation gives CASNKRVDTGELFF.